This T cell receptor (beta chain) was recovered during a study of blood T cell repertoires in COVID-19. The length of the CDR3 is 17 residues. CDR1 and CDR2 from the germline V gene are MDHEN and SYDVKM. V shed 5 bases and J 4 bases; nucleotides not matched to a gene: 12. Using immunoSEQ multiplex PCR, the repertoire was profiled, and TCRdb retains in-frame clones only, with some absent. Altogether about 210,000 clones are present, approximately 90% being singletons, with the ten largest covering approximately 1.2%. The sequencing sample was made of peripheral blood. The sequence came from a man aged 25-40 years with acute or convalescent COVID-19. This chain connects TRBV28 to TRBJ1-1, with 11 nucleotides matching TRBD1. The CDR3 DNA reads as TGTGCCAGCAGTCGGGACAGGGGGTATTCGGCGGTCACTGAAGCTTTCTTT. It specifies CASSRDRGYSAVTEAFF.